A single sample is the source of the 30 T cell receptor beta chains below, sequenced in a study of T cells in Graves' hyperthyroidism and ophthalmopathy (dated by TCRdb to about 2019). To prepare the library, multiplex PCR was applied. This sample was sequenced with an Illumina HiSeq 2000. Amplification of TCR beta CDR3 regions was carried out from RNA transcripts. The first round of RT-PCR for the TCR CDR3 was performed with the HTBI primer set and the Qiagen OneStep RT-PCR kit. The public reads were quality trimmed at Q25 with fastp and then assembled into clones with MiXCR by TCRdb, keeping productive beta chains. Every CDR3 protein is listed once, alongside the most common genes and DNA of its rows. The sample records about 290,000 distinct CDR3 sequences, 13% of which are singletons. The ten largest clones take up almost 8% of the sample. Sequenced input: blood. All receptors come from a young woman with Graves' hyperthyroidism that later progressed to Graves' ophthalmopathy.

This clonotype was seen more than once but under ten times. The rearrangement joins TRBV6-1 to TRBJ1-4; 9 bases are a match to TRBD1. Germline values: CDR1 MNHNS, CDR2 SASEGT. V shed 7 bases and J 6 bases; nucleotides not matched to a gene: 6. The CDR3 runs 14 residues. This chain's CDR3 is CASKMGQGYEKLFF. The CDR3 DNA reads as TGTGCCAGCAAAATGGGACAGGGATATGAAAAACTGTTTTTT.

This chain links TRBV30 with TRBJ2-3, with 8 bases identical to TRBD1. V lost 5 bases, J lost 1 base, and 5 bases stayed unmatched. This CDR3 region has 14 residues. CDR1 and CDR2 (germline): GTSNPN, SVGIG (reference sequence). The CDR3 here is CAWGRGLGTDTQYF. The CDR3 nucleotides read TGTGCCTGGGGCAGGGGGCTGGGCACAGATACGCAGTATTTT.

This clonotype has just a few counts. The chain couples TRBV19 to TRBJ1-4, with a possible D match to TRBD1 (5 bases). The germline V and J ends were trimmed by 8 bases and 5 bases, with 15 bases remaining between them. The CDR3 spans 14 residues. Per the germline V gene, CDR1 is LNHDA and CDR2 is SQIVND (reference sequence). CDR3: CASGTGRTNEKLFF. CDR3 sequence (DNA): TGTGCCAGTGGGACGGGACGGACGAATGAAAAACTGTTTTTT.

The J gene is TRBJ2-7, the V gene TRBV25-1; D is possibly TRBD2 (6 bases). This CDR3 comprises 12 residues. The germline V gene encodes CDR1 MGHDK and CDR2 SYGVNS. V was shortened by 8 bases and J by 5 bases, with 13 bases between the two germline ends. The CDR3 sequence is CASGGSFHEQYF. The CDR3 bases are TGTGCCAGCGGGGGGAGTTTCCACGAGCAGTACTTC.

The chain employs TRBV4-2 and TRBJ2-3; possibly TRBD2 for D (6 bases). This CDR3 is 14 amino acids long. V lost 0 bases, J lost 7 bases, and 11 bases lay in between. Germline loops: CDR1 LGHNA, CDR2 YNFKEQ. The CDR3 DNA is TGTGCCAGCAGCCAAGATTATGCGGGAAATACGCAGTATTTT. Translated: CASSQDYAGNTQYF.

Points on this clonotype: A read error may account for a junction end that differs from germline. DNA for the CDR3: TGTGCCAGTAGTATGCCTAGCGGGAGGGCTAGAAACATTCAGCACTTC. It specifies CASSMPSGRARNIQHF. This chain joins TRBV19 and TRBJ2-4; 12 nucleotides match TRBD2. Germline CDR1 is LNHDA and CDR2 is SQIVND (reference sequence). The length of the CDR3 is 16 residues.

This clonotype was detected many times. The chain recombines TRBV2 with TRBJ2-1, with 10 positions matching TRBD2. This CDR3 comprises 15 residues. Unmatched junction bases numbered 9, after V lost 7 bases and J lost 6 bases. The germline gives CDR1 SNHLY, CDR2 FYNNEI. CDR3 coding DNA: TGTGCCAGCATCATTGGGGCTAGCGGGAGCAATGAGCAGTTCTTC. It yields the protein CASIIGASGSNEQFF.

This clonotype was detected once. A much larger clonotype is one base distant, so this may be a read error. The rearrangement links TRBV5-1 to TRBJ1-6; a possible D gene is TRBD1 (5 bases). Germline assignment: CDR1 SGHRS and CDR2 YFSETQ. V was clipped by 7 bases and J by 8 bases, with 25 bases between them. This CDR3 is built from 17 residues. CDR3: CASGSSEGLIGDSPLHF. DNA for the CDR3: TGCGCCAGCGGCTCGAGTGAAGGCCTTATAGGGGATTCACCCCTCCACTTT. Full variable domain (remainder filled in from reference TRBV5-1 and TRBJ1-6): KAGVTQTPRYLIKTRGQQVTLSCSPISGHRSVSWYQQTPGQGLQFLFEYFSETQRNKGNFPGRFSGRQFSNSRSEMNVSTLELGDSALYLCASGSSEGLIGDSPLHFGNGTRLTVT.

The chain's CDR3 is CASAGTGLSGANVLTF. The CDR3 DNA sequence: TGTGCCAGCGCCGGGACAGGCTTGTCTGGGGCCAACGTCCTGACTTTC. The chain recombines TRBV7-2 with TRBJ2-6, with 8 bases matching TRBD1. The CDR3 contains 16 residues. J was trimmed by 1 base and V by 8 bases; bases with no gene match: 7. CDR1 and CDR2 from the germline V gene are SGHTA and FQGNSA.

Of note for this clonotype: Since the CDR3 does not end with the conserved phenylalanine or tryptophan, this likely comes from a read error. The rearrangement uses TRBV12-3 or TRBV12-4 and TRBJ2-2; TRBD1 matches at 7 bases. This CDR3 has 15 amino acids. After removal of 4 bases from V and 1 base from J, the junction contained 3 bases not matched to a gene. In DNA, the CDR3 is TGTGCCAGCAGTTCGGGACAGAAGAACACCGGGGAGCTGTTTTCT. Its translation is CASSSGQKNTGELFS.

This chain joins TRBV4-1 and TRBJ1-5; D perhaps matches TRBD1 (5 bases). Trimming left V 4 bases short and J 4 bases short, with 14 bases between. The CDR3 has 15 residues. CDR1 is MGHRA, CDR2 YSYEKL, per germline. The CDR3 loop reads CASSPFDSLNQPQHF. The CDR3 coding sequence is TGCGCCAGCAGCCCTTTCGACAGCCTGAATCAGCCCCAGCATTTT.

This clonotype was picked up many times. This chain uses TRBV28 with TRBJ1-2; possibly TRBD1 for D (5 bases). There are 15 residues in the CDR3. Trimming took off 4 bases at V and 7 bases at J, with 19 bases between the two ends. Germline CDR1 and CDR2: MDHEN and SYDVKM. CDR3 sequence reads: CASSSFGTVWGGYTF. In DNA form, the CDR3 reads TGTGCCAGCAGTTCGTTCGGGACGGTCTGGGGTGGCTACACCTTC.

This clonotype was observed a handful of times. The chain uses TRBV7-2 and TRBJ2-1; D not certain. The CDR3 sequence is 14 residues long. Germline V gene sequence: CDR1 SGHTA, CDR2 FQGNSA. The CDR3 protein is CATTLGGLRNEQFF. CDR3 in DNA: TGTGCGACGACCCTGGGCGGATTGAGGAATGAGCAGTTCTTC.

The chain combines TRBV18 with TRBJ2-1; D possibly corresponds to TRBD2 (6 bases). Germline V CDR1 and CDR2: KGHSH, LQKENI. Trimming pared 3 bases from V and 9 bases from J, leaving 18 bases between. This CDR3 region has 15 residues. This CDR3 reads CASSPSRELGGEQFF. The CDR3 DNA reads as TGTGCCAGCTCACCTAGTCGGGAGTTAGGCGGTGAGCAGTTCTTC. Together with reference TRBV18 and TRBJ2-1, the CDR3 gives the full variable domain: NAGVMQNPRHLVRRRGQEARLRCSPMKGHSHVYWYRQLPEEGLKFMVYLQKENIIDESGMPKERFSAEFPKEGPSILRIQQVVRGDSAAYFCASSPSRELGGEQFFGPGTRLTVL.

The rearrangement uses TRBV3-1 and TRBJ1-1; TRBD1 matches 12 bases. Losses at the gene ends were 4 bases for V and 10 bases for J; bases not matched to a gene: 4. Germline V gene sequence: CDR1 LGHDT, CDR2 YNNKEL (reference sequence). CDR3 size: 13 residues. CDR3 residues: CASSPGQGAPAFF. The CDR3 coding sequence is TGTGCCAGCAGCCCGGGACAGGGGGCTCCAGCTTTCTTT. Combining the CDR3 with reference TRBV3-1 and TRBJ1-1 gives the whole variable domain DTAVSQTPKYLVTQMGNDKSIKCEQNLGHDTMYWYKQDSKKFLKIMFSYNNKELIINETVPNRFSPKSPDKAHLNLHINSLELGDSAVYFCASSPGQGAPAFFGQGTRLTVV.

This clonotype was picked up many times. The chain uses TRBV29-1 and TRBJ1-1, with no clear D. Germline V gene data show CDR1 as SQVTM and CDR2 as ANQGSEA. The CDR3 loop spans 14 amino acids. Trimming shortened V by 3 bases and J by 1 base, and 12 bases separated the two germline ends. The CDR3 coding sequence is TGCAGCGTTGATCACGGAAACGGGAACACTGAAGCTTTCTTT. Translating gives CSVDHGNGNTEAFF.

Ten or more counts support this clonotype. The rearrangement joins TRBV28 to TRBJ2-3; 11 nucleotides line up with TRBD2. CDR3 length: 16 amino acids. The germline V gene has CDR1 MDHEN and CDR2 SYDVKM. After removal of 5 bases from V and 4 bases from J, the junction contained 8 bases not matched to a gene. CDR3 sequence (DNA): TGTGCCAGCAGTCCATCGGGACTAGCGGTTGCAGATACGCAGTATTTT. As protein: CASSPSGLAVADTQYF.

The rearrangement links TRBV24-1 to TRBJ2-7; possibly TRBD1 or TRBD2 for D (6 bases each). This CDR3 contains 13 residues. V shed 9 bases and J shed 4 bases, with 15 bases lying between them. Germline loops: CDR1 KGHDR, CDR2 SFDVKD. This chain's CDR3 is CATSSGAQYEQYF. Written as DNA, the CDR3 is TGTGCCACCTCCTCGGGGGCCCAGTACGAGCAGTACTTC.

This clonotype has at least ten counts. The V and J genes are TRBV11-3 and TRBJ2-1, with D maybe TRBD1 (5 bases). Looked up from germline, CDR1 is SGHNT and CDR2 is YENEEA. Trimming took off 0 bases at V and 7 bases at J, with 13 bases between the two ends. This CDR3 has 15 residues. The CDR3 protein is CASSLDRAGSNEQFF. CDR3 DNA sequence: TGTGCCAGCAGCTTAGATCGTGCAGGGTCAAATGAGCAGTTCTTC.

This clonotype has a handful of counts. At one end the junction does not follow the germline gene, possibly because of a read error. The V call is TRBV10-1, the J call TRBJ2-1; D might be TRBD2 (6 bases). The CDR3 consists of 15 residues. Germline V lookup: CDR1 WNHNN, CDR2 SYGVQD (reference sequence). The CDR3 loop reads CASIRTRDSHNEQFF. The DNA for the CDR3 is TGCGCCAGCATCCGGACGCGGGACTCCCACAATGAGCAGTTCTTC.

The sample holds many counts of this clonotype. This rearrangement joins TRBV7-8 to TRBJ2-7, with D possibly being TRBD2 (6 bases). V dropped 1 base and J dropped 5 bases, with 30 bases sitting between them. Germline CDR1 is SGHVS and CDR2 is FQNEAQ. This CDR3 has 20 residues. The CDR3 DNA follows: TGTGCCAGCAGCTTAGTTTCCGGACTACTCAGCCAAACAGGTGGGAACGAGCAGTACTTC. It is translated as CASSLVSGLLSQTGGNEQYF.

This clonotype was seen many times. The chain carries TRBV6-2 or TRBV6-3 and TRBJ2-7; D ambiguous. The CDR3 loop spans 15 amino acids. The ends were cut back, 2 bases at V and 3 bases at J, with 14 bases in the middle. Germline V gene sequence: CDR1 MNHEY, CDR2 SVGEGT. The CDR3 DNA sequence: TGTGCCAGCAGTTACCCCCCATTGAGGCTCTACGAGCAGTACTTC. Protein product: CASSYPPLRLYEQYF.

This clonotype has ten or more counts. The rearrangement joins TRBV29-1 to TRBJ2-1; tentatively, D is TRBD1 (5 bases). The V and J ends lost 5 bases and 11 bases respectively, with 13 bases between them. Per germline, CDR1 SQVTM and CDR2 ANQGSEA. This CDR3 region has 11 residues. For the CDR3, the DNA is TGCAGCGTTTCCTTGGGGCATAAGCAGTTCTTC. This gives the protein CSVSLGHKQFF.

This clonotype has at least ten counts. This chain links TRBV28 with TRBJ2-7; TRBD1 agrees at 8 bases. V dropped 8 bases and J dropped 1; count of bases not matched to a gene: 7. CDR1 is MDHEN, CDR2 SYDVKM, per germline. The CDR3 is made up of 14 amino acids. The DNA for the CDR3 is TGTGCCAGCGGGGGACAGGACGATTCCTACGAGCAGTACTTC. Its translation: CASGGQDDSYEQYF.

V usage is TRBV5-6 and J usage is TRBJ2-7; D may be TRBD1 (6 bases). This CDR3 is built from 15 residues. Germline CDR1 and CDR2: SGHDT and YYEEEE. Trimming pared 4 bases from V and 5 bases from J, leaving 19 bases between. The CDR3 loop reads CASSQSGRGAHEQYF. In nucleotides, the CDR3 is TGTGCCAGCAGCCAGTCGGGCAGGGGAGCCCACGAGCAGTACTTC. Based on the CDR3 plus reference TRBV5-6 and TRBJ2-7, the full variable domain is DAGVTQSPTHLIKTRGQQVTLRCSPKSGHDTVSWYQQALGQGPQFIFQYYEEEERQRGNFPDRFSGHQFPNYSSELNVNALLLGDSALYLCASSQSGRGAHEQYFGPGTRLTVT.

This clonotype has ten or more counts. This chain links TRBV20-1 with TRBJ2-1; 10 nucleotides line up with TRBD2. The CDR3 extends over 13 amino acids. Germline trimming cut 8 bases from V and 4 bases from J; bases unmatched to any gene: 5. Germline CDR1 is DFQATT and CDR2 is SNEGSKA (reference sequence). This CDR3 is CSFLAGGYNEQFF. The CDR3 region has the DNA TGCAGTTTCTTAGCGGGAGGTTACAATGAGCAGTTCTTC.

A remark on this clonotype: With a much larger clone just one base away, this may be a read error. The genes are TRBV7-2 and TRBJ2-1, with a possible D match to TRBD1 (5 bases). CDR3 size: 14 residues. CDR1 and CDR2 from the germline V gene are SGHTA and FQGNSA. Between the trimmed V and J ends, which lost 9 bases and 2 bases, there was a span of 14 bases. The CDR3 DNA reads TGTGCCAGTGATCATAGGGGAACCTACAATGAGCAGTTCTTC. Amino acids: CASDHRGTYNEQFF.

This clonotype was observed at least ten times. In DNA form, the CDR3 reads TGTGCCAGCAGGGACCGGGCCGAGTACGAGCAGTACTTC. It codes for CASRDRAEYEQYF. This rearrangement joins TRBV7-2 to TRBJ2-7; the D is unclear. This CDR3 region has 13 residues. The germline gives CDR1 SGHTA, CDR2 FQGNSA. Between the trimmed V and J ends, which lost 6 bases and 4 bases, there was a span of 13 bases.

This clonotype was picked up a small number of times. The CDR3: CATAGGTDTQYF. As DNA, the CDR3 is TGTGCCACCGCCGGGGGCACAGATACGCAGTATTTT. This rearrangement joins TRBV10-3 to TRBJ2-3, with TRBD2 as a possible D gene (5 bases). CDR3 size: 12 residues. Germline CDR1 is ENHRY and CDR2 is SYGVKD. Trimming took off 10 bases at V and 1 base at J, with 9 bases between the two ends.

This clonotype appeared many times. V is TRBV19 and J is TRBJ2-1; 11 nucleotides agree with TRBD2. V trimming: 1 base; J trimming: 7 bases; junction bases outside the gene matches: 6. CDR1 and CDR2 from the germline V gene are LNHDA and SQIVND (reference sequence). This CDR3 is 16 amino acids long. CDR3 coding DNA: TGTGCCAGTAGTATAGGTTCTAGCGGGAGGCGGAATGAGCAGTTCTTC. Its protein product is CASSIGSSGRRNEQFF.